The next 18 T cell receptor beta chains were all read from a single sample in a study of T cell responses to AZD1222 COVID-19 vaccine. This table comes from immunoSEQ multiplex PCR, and its TCRdb copy is limited to in-frame clones, with some not included. Found here are some 96,000 clones, about 89% of them singletons; the top ten hold over 4%. Sequenced here: peripheral blood, sampled on day 0 of MenACWY control vaccination. These receptors were collected from an adult in good health.

This chain connects TRBV3-1 (or the pseudogene TRBV3-2) to TRBJ1-4; 7 nucleotides line up with TRBD1. Per germline, CDR1 LGHDT and CDR2 YNNKEL (reference sequence). This CDR3 has 16 residues. V shed 4 bases and J 3 bases; nucleotides not matched to a gene: 8. Here the CDR3 reads CASSPNQGGANEKLFF. CDR3 nucleotides: TGTGCCAGCAGCCCCAATCAGGGGGGGGCTAATGAAAAACTGTTTTTT.

This rearrangement joins TRBV2 to TRBJ2-3; 8 positions match TRBD1. The CDR3 runs 15 residues. Looked up from germline, CDR1 is SNHLY and CDR2 is FYNNEI. Trimming took 5 bases from V and 4 from J; bases not matched to a gene: 8. The CDR3 DNA sequence: TGTGCCAGCAGTCCCCAGGGGGCGCAGGCAGATACGCAGTATTTT. Translating it yields CASSPQGAQADTQYF.

The chain uses TRBV6-5 and TRBJ1-1; D is undetermined. The CDR3 is made up of 13 amino acids. Trimming stripped 6 bases from V and 0 bases from J, with 8 bases between. Per germline, CDR1 MNHEY and CDR2 SVGAGI. The CDR3 DNA reads TGTGCCAGCAGAAACACTATGAACACTGAAGCTTTCTTT. Its translation is CASRNTMNTEAFF.

This chain links TRBV5-4 with TRBJ2-3; no clear D gene. Germline V gene data show CDR1 as SGHNT and CDR2 as YYREEE (reference sequence). The V and J ends lost 2 bases and 5 bases respectively, with 21 bases between them. The CDR3 is 17 amino acids. CDR3 in DNA: TGTGCCAGCAGCTTAGGGCTAACCCAACCTTTGGGAGATACGCAGTATTTT. Its translation is CASSLGLTQPLGDTQYF.

This clone appeared once. This rearrangement joins TRBV11-2 to TRBJ2-3, with a possible D match to TRBD1 (6 bases). Between the trimmed V and J ends, which lost 5 bases and 0 bases, there was a span of 24 bases. The CDR3 consists of 19 residues. The germline gives CDR1 SGHAT, CDR2 FQNNGV. The CDR3 region has the DNA TGTGCCAGCAGCCAAAGAGGGGGACATACGGGGATTAGCACAGATACGCAGTATTTT. It is translated as CASSQRGGHTGISTDTQYF.

The genes are TRBV7-2 and TRBJ2-3; D call uncertain. Trimming removed 0 bases from V and 1 base from J, with 14 bases in between. Germline V gene sequence: CDR1 SGHTA, CDR2 FQGNSA. The length of the CDR3 is 17 residues. CDR3 DNA sequence: TGTGCCAGCAGCTTAGCGCCTCTGGGGTCAGGCACAGATACGCAGTATTTT. This gives the protein CASSLAPLGSGTDTQYF.

This clone was observed a single time. The V gene is TRBV7-7, the J gene TRBJ1-3; perhaps TRBD1 as D (6 bases). Germline CDR1 SSHAT, CDR2 FNYEAQ (reference sequence). The CDR3 sequence is 16 residues long. The CDR3 sequence is CARLGRGYSGGNTIYF. The CDR3, as DNA: TGTGCTCGTCTGGGCAGGGGATATTCGGGTGGAAACACCATATATTTT.

V usage is TRBV7-9 and J usage is TRBJ2-3, with D perhaps given as TRBD1 or TRBD2 (5 bases each). V was clipped by 7 bases and J by 1 base, with 15 bases between them. Per the germline V gene, CDR1 is SEHNR and CDR2 is FQNEAQ (reference sequence). The CDR3 extends over 15 amino acids. CDR3 DNA: TGTGCCAGCACCCTGATGGGGGACGGCACAGATACGCAGTATTTT. Translation gives CASTLMGDGTDTQYF.

This sequence joins TRBV28 and TRBJ2-5, with a weak D call TRBD2 (6 bases). Trimming stripped 3 bases from V and 0 bases from J, with 8 bases between. This CDR3 is 14 amino acids long. CDR1 and CDR2 from the germline V gene are MDHEN and SYDVKM. The chain's CDR3 is CASSLGGNQETQYF. In DNA, the CDR3 is TGTGCCAGCAGTTTGGGGGGAAACCAAGAGACCCAGTACTTC.

The chain carries TRBV7-3 and TRBJ2-1; no reliable D call. V was trimmed by 2 bases and J by 1 base, leaving 6 bases between them. CDR3 length: 14 residues. CDR1 is SGHTA and CDR2 is FQGTGA in the germline V gene. CDR3 DNA sequence: TGTGCCAGCAGCTTATCGCGGTCCTACAATGAGCAGTTCTTC. Translation gives CASSLSRSYNEQFF.

The chain combines TRBV9 with TRBJ2-4; D remains ambiguous. CDR1 and CDR2 (germline): SGDLS, YYNGEE. V lost 0 bases to trimming and J lost 3 bases, with 7 bases between them. The CDR3 spans 14 residues. CDR3 coding DNA: TGTGCCAGCAGCGTAGGAATTGGCAAAAACATTCAGTACTTC. Translating it yields CASSVGIGKNIQYF.

This clone was counted between two and nine times. This sequence joins TRBV2 and TRBJ2-2, with TRBD1 identical over 7 bases. This CDR3 region has 15 residues. CDR1 is SNHLY and CDR2 is FYNNEI in the germline V gene. V gave up 4 bases and J gave up 1 base; unmatched junction bases: 3. CDR3 sequence: CASSVGTVNTGELFF. In DNA form, the CDR3 reads TGTGCCAGCAGTGTTGGGACAGTGAACACCGGGGAGCTGTTTTTT.

The chain combines TRBV4-1 with TRBJ1-6; D is perhaps TRBD1 (6 bases). Trimming shortened V by 7 bases and J by 4 bases, and 26 bases separated the two germline ends. The CDR3 sequence is 19 residues long. CDR1 is MGHRA and CDR2 is YSYEKL in the germline V gene. CDR3 bases: TGCGCCAGCACCCCGTCGGATAACAGGGAAGATGGGTATAATTCACCCCTCCACTTT. This gives the protein CASTPSDNREDGYNSPLHF.

The chain carries TRBV2 and TRBJ2-1, with TRBD2 identical over 14 bases. J was trimmed by 4 bases and V by 6 bases; bases with no gene match: 5. Germline CDR1 is SNHLY and CDR2 is FYNNEI. This CDR3 spans 16 amino acids. The CDR3 region is CASSARLAGGYNEQFF. CDR3 nucleotide sequence: TGTGCCAGCAGCGCGAGACTAGCGGGAGGGTACAATGAGCAGTTCTTC.

This clone was counted a few times. The chain joins TRBV5-1 to TRBJ2-3; 8 bases are shared with TRBD1. Germline V gives CDR1 SGHRS, CDR2 YFSETQ. This CDR3 spans 14 amino acids. V was pared by 3 bases and J by 1 base, with 1 base of the junction left unmatched. The CDR3: CASSSTGGTDTQYF. In DNA form, the CDR3 reads TGCGCCAGCAGCTCGACAGGGGGCACAGATACGCAGTATTTT.

To note about this clone: One junction end does not reproduce the germline sequence, and a read error may be involved. This sequence joins TRBV5-6 and TRBJ2-1; D might be TRBD1 or TRBD2, each matching 5 bases. Per germline, CDR1 SGHDT and CDR2 YYEEEE. The CDR3 covers 16 residues. The CDR3 region is CASCLRRWGMDNEQFF. The DNA for the CDR3 is TGTGCCAGCTGCTTGAGGCGGTGGGGGATGGACAATGAGCAGTTCTTC.

The chain employs TRBV2 and TRBJ1-2; 10 bases are shared with TRBD1. Germline-derived CDR1 and CDR2 are SNHLY and FYNNEI. Losses at the gene ends were 2 bases for V and 5 bases for J; bases not matched to a gene: 2. This CDR3 spans 14 amino acids. DNA for the CDR3: TGTGCCAGCAGTGAAATGGGACAGGGGTATGGCTACACCTTC. It translates to CASSEMGQGYGYTF.

The gene calls are TRBV10-3 and TRBJ2-7; unclear D gene. From germline, CDR1 is ENHRY and CDR2 SYGVKD. The CDR3 has 12 residues. Deletions cut 0 bases from V and 5 bases from J, with 5 bases between. In DNA, the CDR3 is TGTGCCATCAGTGAGTCTGGCCACGAGCAGTACTTC. Protein product: CAISESGHEQYF.